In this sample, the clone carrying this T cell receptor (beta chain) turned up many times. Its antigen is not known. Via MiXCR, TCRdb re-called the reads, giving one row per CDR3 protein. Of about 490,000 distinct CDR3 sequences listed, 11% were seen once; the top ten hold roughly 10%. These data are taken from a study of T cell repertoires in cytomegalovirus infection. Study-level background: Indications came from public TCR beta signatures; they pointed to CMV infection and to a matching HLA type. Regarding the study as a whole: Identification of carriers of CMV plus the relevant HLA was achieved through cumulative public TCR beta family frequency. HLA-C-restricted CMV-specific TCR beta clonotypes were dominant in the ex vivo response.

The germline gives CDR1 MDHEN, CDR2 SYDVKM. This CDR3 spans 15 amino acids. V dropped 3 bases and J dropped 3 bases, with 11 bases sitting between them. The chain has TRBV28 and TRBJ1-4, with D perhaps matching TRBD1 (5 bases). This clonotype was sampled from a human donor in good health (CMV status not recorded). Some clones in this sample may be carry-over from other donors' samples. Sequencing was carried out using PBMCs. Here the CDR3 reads CASSFLGEANEKLFF. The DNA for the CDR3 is TGTGCCAGCAGTTTTTTAGGGGAAGCTAATGAAAAACTGTTTTTT.